Relative to its sample, the clone carrying this TCR beta chain is medium-sized. This sample was taken from a study of tumor-infiltrating lymphocytes in oesophageal squamous cell carcinoma. MiXCR was run by TCRdb on the PCR reads, yielding one entry per CDR3 protein. The sample holds 20,000 or so distinct CDR3 sequences, about 40% seen once. The CDR3 is 13 residues long. The ends were cut back, 4 bases at V and 6 bases at J, with 10 bases in the middle. The V gene's germline CDR1 is SGHTA and CDR2 FQGTGA. The receptor comes from a female donor with esophageal squamous cell carcinoma. The chain is built from TRBV7-3 and TRBJ2-1, with D uncertain. Source material: normal esophageal tissue next to the tumor. This CDR3 is CASSSRPGNEQFF. The CDR3 DNA follows: TGTGCCAGCAGCTCCAGACCGGGCAATGAGCAGTTCTTC.